The 6 T cell receptor beta chains in this list originate from one sample, sequenced in a study of graft-versus-host responses after intestinal transplantation. Only in-frame clones appear in the TCRdb table, and some are missing; sequencing was by immunoSEQ multiplex PCR. The sample yields around 97,000 clones, more than 85% seen once. These TCRs' antigens remain unknown. Sample: unstimulated CD8+ T cells sorted from spleen or lymph node cells, taken before intestinal transplant. The receptors derive from a human donor who received an intestinal transplant.

The chain is built from TRBV6-1 and TRBJ1-2; maybe TRBD1 (5 bases). V was clipped by 2 bases and J by 3 bases, with 19 bases between them. This CDR3 region has 17 residues. The germline gives CDR1 MNHNS, CDR2 SASEGT. CDR3 sequence: CASSERDRGNIHYGYTF. The CDR3 nucleotides read TGTGCCAGCAGTGAAAGGGATAGGGGTAATATACACTATGGCTACACCTTC.

The V and J genes are TRBV1 and TRBJ2-7; TRBD2, the table's D call, lacks a check against the DNA. TRBV1 is flagged as a pseudogene. This CDR3 has 14 residues. This chain's CDR3 is CTSSQEGGSYEQYF. In DNA form, the CDR3 reads TGCACCAGCAGCCAAGAGGGGGGTTCCTACGAGCAGTACTTC.

The chain combines TRBV6-1 with TRBJ2-2; D gene unclear. The V gene's germline CDR1 is MNHNS and CDR2 SASEGT. The CDR3 is 12 amino acids. V shed 5 bases and J shed 3 bases, with 4 bases lying between them. The CDR3 DNA follows: TGTGCCAGCAGTCAGGACACCGGGGAGCTGTTTTTT. Its protein product is CASSQDTGELFF.

The J gene is TRBJ1-2, the V gene TRBV11-2; D gene ambiguous. Trimming pared 2 bases from V and 6 bases from J, leaving 4 bases between. Germline CDR1 reads SGHAT; CDR2 reads FQNNGV. The CDR3 covers 11 residues. Written as DNA, the CDR3 is TGTGCCAGCAGCTTAACAGATGGCTACACCTTC. Its protein is CASSLTDGYTF.

The CDR3 coding sequence is TGCGCCAGCAGCCGGGGGGCTTATGGCACTGAAGCTTTCTTT. This encodes CASSRGAYGTEAFF. The rearrangement links TRBV5-1 to TRBJ1-1, with TRBD1 as a possible D gene (6 bases). CDR3 length: 14 amino acids. V shed 4 bases and J shed 4 bases, with 14 bases lying between them. Germline CDR1 reads SGHRS; CDR2 reads YFSETQ.

This rearrangement joins TRBV5-6 to TRBJ2-7; D may match TRBD1 or TRBD2 (5 bases each). Trimming left V 0 bases short and J 5 bases short, with 15 bases between. The CDR3 covers 15 residues. Germline V gene lookup returns CDR1 SGHDT and CDR2 YYEEEE. The DNA for the CDR3 is TGTGCCAGCAGCTTGGTGGGGGATCTCTTCAACGAGCAGTACTTC. Protein: CASSLVGDLFNEQYF.